The rows below give T cell receptor beta chains drawn from one sample of a study of blood T cell repertoires in COVID-19. The method was immunoSEQ multiplex PCR; TCRdb's version includes in-frame clones alone and lacks a portion of them. The table shows about 190,000 clones, with around 73% occurring only once. Material: PBMCs or T cells enriched from blood (not recorded which). These receptors were obtained from a woman aged 45-59 years who had recovered from COVID-19. Each CDR3 is given without its conserved first and last residue.

>TRBJ1-5|TRBV30
AWQVGQLNQPQH
>TRBJ1-1|TRBV15
ATSRDSGPVGDEAF
>TRBJ1-2|TRBV5-1
ASSLGPGTKNGYT
>TRBJ2-6|TRBV25-1
ASSPSGGGISGANVLT
>TRBJ2-7|TRBV4-2
ASSQDREAYYEQY
>TRBJ1-2|TRBV30
AWRGAGEHGYT
>TRBJ1-1|TRBV19
ASSILPMTGNTEAF
>TRBJ1-5|TRBV6-1
ASSEGGSSSSNQPQH
>TRBJ1-1|TRBV28
ASRRRLTGTENTEAF
>TRBJ2-7|TRBV5-4
ASSSGLAGYYEQY
>TRBJ2-3|TRBV7-3
ASSPDIAGRSTDTQY
>TRBJ1-5|TRBV11-2
ASSLGQGSQPQH
>TRBJ1-3|TRBV28
ASSSQGAPGNTIY
>TRBJ2-3|TRBV18
ASSATGGSDTQY
>TRBJ2-7|TRBV9
ASSVRSTPGQGIYEQY
>TRBJ1-1|TRBV6-6
ASSFEANTEAF
>TRBJ2-1|TRBV7-7
ASSPAEGSYNEQF
>TRBJ2-7|TRBV10-3
AISRDRVDEQY
>TRBJ2-1|TRBV29-1
SVEDFIRREQF
>TRBJ2-1|TRBV4-2
ASSPGSGRAREQF
>TRBJ1-1|TRBV11-2
ASSRGTPLQAF
>TRBJ1-1|TRBV11-1
ASSLAVANTEAF
>TRBJ2-1|TRBV25-1
ASSDGAGDRYNEQF
>TRBJ2-5|TRBV27
ASSSLAGGQETQY
>TRBJ2-7|TRBV6-4
ASSANGVEQY
>TRBJ1-2|TRBV27
ASSLSGTGGKFDGYT
>TRBJ2-6|TRBV19
ASTILWAKGANVLT
>TRBJ2-7|TRBV5-1
ASSPLARSYEQY
>TRBJ2-1|TRBV9
ASSPVAGGLAYNEQF
>TRBJ2-2|TRBV11-2
ASSLRGTSGRGSGELF
>TRBJ2-6|TRBV27
ASSRQGRGGANVLT
>TRBJ2-7|TRBV28
ASMTSWHEQY
>TRBJ2-7|TRBV14
ASSSIRGYEQY
>TRBJ1-2|TRBV5-1
ASSLKTGGAFYGYT
>TRBJ2-3|TRBV7-2
ASSWQTGGADTQY
>TRBJ1-4|TRBV28
ASSHKRTGFNEKLF
>TRBJ2-1|TRBV5-4
ASSLAGASGRAAEQF
>TRBJ2-7|TRBV29-1
SVARSGRQYEQY
>TRBJ1-1|TRBV5-6
ASSPFRDRGLNTEAF
>TRBJ1-5|TRBV2
AGRQGPNQPQH
>TRBJ2-3|TRBV19
ASPRAPEREGEDTQY
>TRBJ1-1|TRBV6-5
ASSQGTGNEAF
>TRBJ2-3|TRBV6-5
ASSSAGGHRNTQY
>TRBJ2-3|TRBV24-1
ATSDLGFAREGTDTQY
>TRBJ1-5|TRBV12-3/TRBV12-4
ASSFRGNQPQH
>TRBJ2-1|TRBV7-6
ASSPGGHNEQF
>TRBJ1-5|TRBV28
ASRFTGRQPQH
>TRBJ2-3|TRBV9
ASSATQRDTQY
>TRBJ2-5|TRBV7-9
ASGGRETQY